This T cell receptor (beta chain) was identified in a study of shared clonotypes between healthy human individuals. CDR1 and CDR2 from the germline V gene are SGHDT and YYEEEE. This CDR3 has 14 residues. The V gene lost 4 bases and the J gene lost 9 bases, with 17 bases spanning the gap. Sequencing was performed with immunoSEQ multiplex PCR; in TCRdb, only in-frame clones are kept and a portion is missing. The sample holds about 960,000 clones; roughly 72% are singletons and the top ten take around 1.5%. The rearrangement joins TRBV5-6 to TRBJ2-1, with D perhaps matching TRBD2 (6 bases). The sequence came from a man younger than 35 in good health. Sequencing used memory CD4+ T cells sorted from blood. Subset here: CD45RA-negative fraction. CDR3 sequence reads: CASSRPGVWGEQFF. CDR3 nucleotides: TGTGCCAGCAGCCGCCCGGGGGTTTGGGGTGAGCAGTTCTTC.